This is a list of T cell receptor beta chains from one sample in a study of T cells after yellow fever vaccination. TCRdb used MiXCR to reprocess the 5' RACE reads, holding one entry per CDR3 protein. The data hold 500,000 to 650,000 distinct CDR3 sequences, with roughly 14% observed a single time. The starting material was PBMCs, obtained on the day of the yellow fever booster vaccination. The receptors originated from a man aged 30-40 years who received the YFV17D yellow fever vaccine. Each CDR3 is given without its conserved first and last residue. A D gene is named only where the DNA matches it firmly.

v_call	j_call	d_call	cdr3_aa
TRBV6-2/TRBV6-3	TRBJ1-2	TRBD1	ASSQSDRRGYT
TRBV10-3	TRBJ2-1	TRBD2	ASSTLTSGRASSYNEQF
TRBV5-1	TRBJ1-2	TRBD1	ASRFDRGAGGYT
TRBV27	TRBJ2-2	.	ASSLRGTRDTGELF
TRBV19	TRBJ2-1	TRBD2	ARTPGLAYEQF
TRBV20-1	TRBJ2-5	TRBD2	SAREKAASGRGKTQY
TRBV4-3	TRBJ2-1	.	ASSHDDGTSYNEQF
TRBV12-3/TRBV12-4	TRBJ2-7	TRBD1	ASSPLPGTGNTYEQY
TRBV7-6	TRBJ1-4	.	ASSLVPATNEKLF
TRBV7-2	TRBJ2-1	TRBD2	ASSLAWRELYNEQF
TRBV5-1	TRBJ2-5	TRBD2	ASSPGAGGETQY
TRBV7-2	TRBJ2-7	.	ASSLGHLGGKRQY
TRBV11-1	TRBJ2-1	TRBD2	ASSLSYQASGRPIYNEQF
TRBV7-9	TRBJ2-1	TRBD2	ASTKKREGLKNEQF
TRBV7-9	TRBJ2-5	.	ASSQGVYQAYQETQY
TRBV19	TRBJ2-1	TRBD2	ASSQTSGIMNEQF
TRBV7-9	TRBJ1-1	.	ASSLGLGGTEAF
TRBV10-3	TRBJ2-1	.	AIRPGELTNDEQF
TRBV6-1	TRBJ2-2	TRBD2	ASTISGSVVAGELF
TRBV20-1	TRBJ2-3	TRBD2	SAKRLANTDTQY
TRBV6-5	TRBJ2-7	.	ASSSAGYFSYEQY
TRBV29-1	TRBJ2-7	TRBD1	SVESHGDRFYEQY
TRBV12-5	TRBJ2-1	.	ASAKYNEQF
TRBV7-2	TRBJ2-1	.	ASRPRGLDNEQF
TRBV7-9	TRBJ2-7	.	ASSPPGRVYEQY
TRBV6-2/TRBV6-3	TRBJ2-1	.	ASSQARSNEQF
TRBV7-2	TRBJ2-3	.	ASSPNVRTDTQY
TRBV9	TRBJ1-1	TRBD1	ASSAQGGGTEAF
TRBV5-1	TRBJ2-7	.	ASSLVDGASEQY
TRBV6-1	TRBJ2-5	TRBD2	ASNAPGLAGAETQY